This T cell receptor (beta chain) stems from a study of shared clonotypes between healthy human individuals. Germline CDR1 SGHVS, CDR2 FQNEAQ. Trimming removed 1 base at V and 8 bases at J, with 8 bases between. The CDR3 sequence is 13 residues long. A note on this clone: Its antigen is currently unknown.

Naive CD8 cells, CD45RO-negative and positively selected for CCR7, excluded terminally differentiated effector memory CD45RA+ cells. Study conclusions and caveats: A handful of donors showed sharing of 4.5% to 5% of naive CD4 clonotypes.

On sorted subsets, replicate PCRs used about 200 ng DNA, or about 30,000 T cell genomes. Per the study methods: Without quality scores, immunoSEQ junctional reads could not be filtered like full-length reads. Clones were read by immunoSEQ multiplex PCR, and TCRdb kept only the in-frame ones, dropping some. V and J calls and clone size are as listed in that table; D and trimming were resolved from the DNA. Of roughly 1,800,000 clones detected, roughly 94% appear once; the ten largest clones hold 1.2%. The gene calls are TRBV7-8 and TRBJ2-2; D unclear. The sequencing sample was made of naive CD8+ T cells sorted from blood. The receptor's source is a man between 18 and 29 years old in good health. The DNA for the CDR3 is TGTGCCAGCAGCTTAGGGGCCGGAGGGGAGCTGTTTTTT. It yields the protein CASSLGAGGELFF.